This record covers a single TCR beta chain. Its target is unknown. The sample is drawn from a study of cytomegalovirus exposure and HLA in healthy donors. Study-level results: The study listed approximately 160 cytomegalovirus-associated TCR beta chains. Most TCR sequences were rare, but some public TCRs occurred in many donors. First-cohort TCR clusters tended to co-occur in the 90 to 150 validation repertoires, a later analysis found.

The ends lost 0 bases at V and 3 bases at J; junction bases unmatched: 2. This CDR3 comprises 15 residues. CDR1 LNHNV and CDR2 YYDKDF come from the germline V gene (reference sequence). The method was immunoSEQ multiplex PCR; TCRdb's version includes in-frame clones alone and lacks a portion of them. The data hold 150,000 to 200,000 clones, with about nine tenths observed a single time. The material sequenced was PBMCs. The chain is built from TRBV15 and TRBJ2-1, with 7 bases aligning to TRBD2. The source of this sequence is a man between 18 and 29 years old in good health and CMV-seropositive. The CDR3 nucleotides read TGTGCCACCAGCAGAGAGACTAGCAGCTACAATGAGCAGTTCTTC. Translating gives CATSRETSSYNEQFF. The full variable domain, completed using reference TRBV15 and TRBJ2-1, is DAMVIQNPRYQVTQFGKPVTLSCSQTLNHNVMYWYQQKSSQAPKLLFHYYDKDFNNEADTPDNFQSRRPNTSFCFLDIRSPGLGDTAMYLCATSRETSSYNEQFFGPGTRLTVL.